Below are 15 T cell receptor beta chains sequenced from a single sample in a study of human T cells and chemical hapten exposure (dated by TCRdb to the early 2020s). The library was built by means of RACE. Reads for this sample came from a NextSeq 500. TCRdb reprocessing: public reads trimmed at Q25 with fastp, clones called with MiXCR, in-frame beta chains kept. A single entry per CDR3 protein holds the most common genes and DNA from its merged rows. The sample contains about 180,000 distinct CDR3 sequences, nearly 30% of them found a single time. Just under 3% of the sample belongs to the ten largest clones. This sample's time point label indicates: pre-sensitization, week 0. The treatment or condition label on this specimen signifies: therapeutic diphenylcyclopropenone sensitization with weekly scalp DPC. The material sequenced was whole blood, taken in connection with sensitization to the hapten diphenylcyclopropenone (DPC). The receptors stem from a woman aged 25-40 years with alopecia areata. Some clones in this sample may be carry-over from other donors' samples.

This clonotype has ten or more counts. This chain links TRBV6-1 with TRBJ1-5, with a weak D call TRBD1 (6 bases). Germline CDR1 reads MNHNS; CDR2 reads SASEGT. The CDR3 runs 15 residues. The V gene lost 4 bases and the J gene lost 3 bases, with 13 bases spanning the gap. In DNA, the CDR3 is TGTGCCAGCAGTGTAGGGGGGAATCCCAATCAGCCCCAGCATTTT. It codes for CASSVGGNPNQPQHF.

This clonotype was observed a few times. The J gene is TRBJ2-1, the V gene TRBV29-1; 7 nucleotides line up with TRBD2. Germline assignment: CDR1 SQVTM and CDR2 ANQGSEA. With 7 bases clipped from V and 7 bases from J, the junction kept 7 bases outside the gene matches. This CDR3 contains 12 residues. The CDR3 DNA reads as TGCAGCGGGAAGGGGACTATTAATGAGCAGTTCTTC. It encodes CSGKGTINEQFF.

The chain uses TRBV4-3 and TRBJ2-1; D call uncertain. V was trimmed by 0 bases and J by 6 bases, leaving 9 bases between them. The CDR3 has 14 residues. Germline values: CDR1 LGHNA, CDR2 YSLEER. In DNA form, the CDR3 reads TGCGCCAGCAGCCAAGATTGGTCAGTCAATGAGCAGTTCTTC. Encoded protein: CASSQDWSVNEQFF.

The gene calls are TRBV4-3 and TRBJ2-3; D remains unclear. Deletions cut 0 bases from V and 4 bases from J, with 5 bases between. The CDR3 is 13 amino acids. CDR1 is LGHNA, CDR2 YSLEER, per germline. The CDR3 reads CASSQEGPDTQYF. CDR3 nucleotides: TGCGCCAGCAGCCAAGAGGGCCCAGATACGCAGTATTTT.

This clonotype came up a few times. The chain is built from TRBV4-3 and TRBJ2-6; possibly TRBD2 for D (6 bases). CDR3 length equals 17 residues. CDR1 LGHNA and CDR2 YSLEER come from the germline V gene. V was pared by 7 bases and J by 3 bases, with 19 bases between. CDR3 loop: CASKEGPHTSGANVLTF. The CDR3 coding sequence is TGCGCCAGCAAGGAGGGCCCCCATACTAGTGGGGCCAACGTCCTGACTTTC.

The V gene is TRBV28, the J gene TRBJ1-1; weak D call: TRBD1 (5 bases). Germline CDR1 reads MDHEN; CDR2 reads SYDVKM. The germline V and J ends were trimmed by 4 bases and 0 bases, with 12 bases remaining between them. The CDR3 spans 15 residues. CDR3 loop: CASSSGGRMNTEAFF. The CDR3 coding sequence is TGTGCCAGCAGTTCGGGGGGACGGATGAACACTGAAGCTTTCTTT.

This clonotype showed up just a few times. The chain recombines TRBV4-1 with TRBJ2-5; D could derive from TRBD1 or TRBD2 (6 bases each). V lost 1 base and J 2 bases, leaving 11 bases between the germline ends. This CDR3 has 15 amino acids. The V gene's germline CDR1 is MGHRA and CDR2 YSYEKL. CDR3 amino acids: CASSQAGAGQETQYF. As DNA, the CDR3 is TGCGCCAGCAGCCAAGCGGGGGCGGGGCAAGAGACCCAGTACTTC.

This clonotype was picked up a small number of times. The chain employs TRBV28 and TRBJ2-7; maybe TRBD2 (5 bases). Deletions cut 5 bases from V and 3 bases from J, with 17 bases between. CDR3 length equals 15 residues. Germline assignment: CDR1 MDHEN and CDR2 SYDVKM. CDR3 nucleotide sequence: TGTGCCAGCAGTCCGGTCAATAGCGAGTACTACGAGCAGTACTTC. Amino acids: CASSPVNSEYYEQYF.

V and J are TRBV3-1 and TRBJ2-7; 12 bases are shared with TRBD2. Looked up from germline, CDR1 is LGHDT and CDR2 is YNNKEL (reference sequence). CDR3 length equals 16 residues. With 5 bases clipped from V and 3 bases from J, the junction kept 8 bases outside the gene matches. CDR3 DNA sequence: TGTGCCAGCAGCTCACCGACTAGCGGGGGATTCTACGAGCAGTACTTC. Protein sequence: CASSSPTSGGFYEQYF.

CDR3 region: CSVGAGNYEQYF. For the CDR3, the DNA is TGCAGCGTTGGGGCAGGGAACTACGAGCAGTACTTC. The rearrangement joins TRBV29-1 to TRBJ2-7; the D gene is possibly TRBD1 (5 bases). Germline assignment: CDR1 SQVTM and CDR2 ANQGSEA. The germline V and J ends were trimmed by 4 bases and 3 bases, with 10 bases remaining between them. The CDR3 is 12 amino acids.

This clonotype was recorded a few times. The chain joins TRBV11-2 to TRBJ1-1; possible D gene TRBD1, 5 bases. CDR1 is SGHAT and CDR2 is FQNNGV in the germline V gene. The CDR3 runs to 13 residues. Trimming removed 5 bases from V and 2 bases from J, with 9 bases in between. CDR3 region: CASSLTENTEAFF. The CDR3 coding sequence is TGTGCCAGCAGCCTGACAGAAAACACTGAAGCTTTCTTT. Full variable domain (rest looked up from reference TRBV11-2 and TRBJ1-1): EAGVAQSPRYKIIEKRQSVAFWCNPISGHATLYWYQQILGQGPKLLIQFQNNGVVDDSQLPKDRFSAERLKGVDSTLKIQPAKLEDSAVYLCASSLTENTEAFFGQGTRLTVV.

The rearrangement links TRBV6-5 to TRBJ2-1; 8 bases are a match to TRBD1. The CDR3 runs to 16 residues. CDR1 is MNHEY, CDR2 SVGAGI, per germline. The trim removed 4 bases at V and 5 bases at J, leaving 10 bases unmatched. The DNA of the CDR3 is TGTGCCAGCAGTTCAAAGGACAGGGTGTGGGACAATGAGCAGTTCTTC. Translated, it gives CASSSKDRVWDNEQFF.

The chain recombines TRBV7-2 with TRBJ1-3; weak D call: TRBD1 (5 bases). Trimming shortened V by 5 bases and J by 6 bases, and 11 bases separated the two germline ends. CDR1 and CDR2 (germline): SGHTA, FQGNSA. There are 13 residues in the CDR3. The CDR3 region has the DNA TGTGCCAGCAGCCGAAGCGGGGCAAACACCATATATTTT. It yields the protein CASSRSGANTIYF.

The chain couples TRBV25-1 to TRBJ2-5; D is perhaps TRBD1 (6 bases). Germline loops: CDR1 MGHDK, CDR2 SYGVNS. Trimming removed 4 bases from V and 0 bases from J, with 15 bases in between. The CDR3 runs to 16 residues. The CDR3 region has the DNA TGTGCCAGCAGTGTGGCCAGGGGCGGGTACCAAGAGACCCAGTACTTC. Protein sequence: CASSVARGGYQETQYF.

This chain uses TRBV12-3 or TRBV12-4 with TRBJ2-7, with D perhaps being TRBD1 or TRBD2 (6 bases each). V lost 7 bases and J lost 0, with 13 bases in between. The length of the CDR3 is 14 residues. The CDR3 sequence is CASTSGGPSYEQYF. The CDR3 bases are TGTGCCAGCACGAGTGGGGGGCCCTCCTACGAGCAGTACTTC.